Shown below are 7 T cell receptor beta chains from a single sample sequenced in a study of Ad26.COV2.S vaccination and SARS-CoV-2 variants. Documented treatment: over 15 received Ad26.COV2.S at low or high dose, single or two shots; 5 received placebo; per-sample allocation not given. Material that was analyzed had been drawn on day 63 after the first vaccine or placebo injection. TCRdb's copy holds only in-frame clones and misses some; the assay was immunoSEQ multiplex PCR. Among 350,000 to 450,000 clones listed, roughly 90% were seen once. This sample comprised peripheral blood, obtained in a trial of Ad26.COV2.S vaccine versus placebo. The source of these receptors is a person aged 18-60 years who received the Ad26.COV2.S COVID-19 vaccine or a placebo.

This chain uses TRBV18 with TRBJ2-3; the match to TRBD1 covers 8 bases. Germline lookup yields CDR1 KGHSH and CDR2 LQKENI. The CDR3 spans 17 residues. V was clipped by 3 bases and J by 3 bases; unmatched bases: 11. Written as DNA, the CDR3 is TGTGCCAGCTCACCTCCTGGACAGGGTATGATGACAGATACGCAGTATTTT. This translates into CASSPPGQGMMTDTQYF.

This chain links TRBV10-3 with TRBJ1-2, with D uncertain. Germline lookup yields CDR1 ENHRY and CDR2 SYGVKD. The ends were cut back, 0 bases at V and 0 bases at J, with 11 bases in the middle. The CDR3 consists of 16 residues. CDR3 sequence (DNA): TGTGCCATCAGTGAGTCCTCGACACCCGCTAACTATGGCTACACCTTC. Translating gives CAISESSTPANYGYTF.

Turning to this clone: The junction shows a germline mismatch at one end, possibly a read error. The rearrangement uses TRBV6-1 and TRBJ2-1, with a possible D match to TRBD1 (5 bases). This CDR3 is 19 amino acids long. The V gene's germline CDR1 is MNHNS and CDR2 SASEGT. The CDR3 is CASSVQGISWGSPETGTIF. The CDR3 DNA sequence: TGTGCCAGCAGTGTCCAGGGAATATCATGGGGTTCGCCAGAAACCGGCACGATCTTC.

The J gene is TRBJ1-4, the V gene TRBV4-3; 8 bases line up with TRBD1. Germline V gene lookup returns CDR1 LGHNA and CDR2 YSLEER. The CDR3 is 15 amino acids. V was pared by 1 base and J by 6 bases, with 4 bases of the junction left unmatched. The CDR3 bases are TGCGCCAGCAGCCAAGGGACAGGGATGGATGAAAAACTGTTTTTT. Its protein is CASSQGTGMDEKLFF.

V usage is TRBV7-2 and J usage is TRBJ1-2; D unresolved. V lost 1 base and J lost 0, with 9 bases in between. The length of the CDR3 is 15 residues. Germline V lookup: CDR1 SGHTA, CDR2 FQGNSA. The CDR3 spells CASSLVGRPNYGYTF. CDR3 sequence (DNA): TGTGCCAGCAGCTTAGTGGGCAGACCTAACTATGGCTACACCTTC.

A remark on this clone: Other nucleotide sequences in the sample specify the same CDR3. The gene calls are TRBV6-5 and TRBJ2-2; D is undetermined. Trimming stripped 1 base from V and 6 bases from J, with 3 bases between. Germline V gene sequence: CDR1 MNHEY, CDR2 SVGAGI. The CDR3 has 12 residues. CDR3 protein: CASSYLAGELFF. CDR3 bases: TGTGCCAGCAGTTACTTGGCCGGGGAGCTGTTTTTT.

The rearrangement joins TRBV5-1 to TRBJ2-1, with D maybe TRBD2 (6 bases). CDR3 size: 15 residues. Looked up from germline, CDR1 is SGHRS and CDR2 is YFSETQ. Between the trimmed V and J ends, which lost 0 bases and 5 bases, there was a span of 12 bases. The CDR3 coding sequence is TGCGCCAGCAGCTTGGCGGGGGATTCTGACAATGAGCAGTTCTTC. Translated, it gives CASSLAGDSDNEQFF. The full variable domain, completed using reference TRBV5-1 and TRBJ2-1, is KAGVTQTPRYLIKTRGQQVTLSCSPISGHRSVSWYQQTPGQGLQFLFEYFSETQRNKGNFPGRFSGRQFSNSRSEMNVSTLELGDSALYLCASSLAGDSDNEQFFGPGTRLTVL.